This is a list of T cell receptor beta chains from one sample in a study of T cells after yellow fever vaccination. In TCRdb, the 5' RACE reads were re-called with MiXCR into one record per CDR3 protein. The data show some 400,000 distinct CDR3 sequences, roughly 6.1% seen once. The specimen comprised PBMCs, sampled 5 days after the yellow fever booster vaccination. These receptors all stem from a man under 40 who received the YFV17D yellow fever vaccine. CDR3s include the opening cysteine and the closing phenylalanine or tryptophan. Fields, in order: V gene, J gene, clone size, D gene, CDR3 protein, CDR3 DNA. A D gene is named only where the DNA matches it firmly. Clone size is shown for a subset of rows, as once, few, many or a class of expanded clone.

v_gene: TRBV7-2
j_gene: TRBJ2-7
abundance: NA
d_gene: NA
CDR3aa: CASSSISRDEQYF
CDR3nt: TGTGCCAGCAGCTCCATTAGTAGGGACGAGCAGTACTTC

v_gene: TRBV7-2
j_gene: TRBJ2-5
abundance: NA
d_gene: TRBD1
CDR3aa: CASSFIGDRGRETQYF
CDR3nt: TGTGCCAGCAGCTTCATAGGGGACAGGGGAAGAGAGACCCAGTACTTC

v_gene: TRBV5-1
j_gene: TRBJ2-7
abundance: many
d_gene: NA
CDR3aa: CASSLDSDILSYEQYF
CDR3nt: TGCGCCAGCAGCTTGGACAGTGACATATTAAGCTACGAGCAGTACTTC

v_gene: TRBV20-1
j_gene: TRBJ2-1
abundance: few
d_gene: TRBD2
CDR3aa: CSAEPGTSGSNEQFF
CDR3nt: TGCAGTGCTGAACCCGGGACTAGCGGTTCCAATGAGCAGTTCTTC

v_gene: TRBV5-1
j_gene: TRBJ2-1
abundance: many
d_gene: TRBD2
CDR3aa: CASSPPGLAKSSYNEQFF
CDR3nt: TGCGCCAGCAGCCCGCCGGGACTAGCGAAAAGCTCCTACAATGAGCAGTTCTTC

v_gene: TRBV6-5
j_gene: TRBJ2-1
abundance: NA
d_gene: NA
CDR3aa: CASSQTGGESRGQFF
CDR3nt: TGTGCCAGCAGCCAGACCGGTGGTGAGAGTAGGGGGCAGTTCTTC

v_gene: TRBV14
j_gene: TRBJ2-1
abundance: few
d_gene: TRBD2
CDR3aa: CASSHPGLAGQFF
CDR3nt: TGTGCCAGCAGCCACCCAGGACTAGCGGGACAGTTCTTC

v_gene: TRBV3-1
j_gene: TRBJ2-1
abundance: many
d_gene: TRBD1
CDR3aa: CASSVTGGSLHEQFF
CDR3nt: TGTGCCAGCAGCGTTACAGGGGGAAGTCTTCATGAGCAGTTCTTC

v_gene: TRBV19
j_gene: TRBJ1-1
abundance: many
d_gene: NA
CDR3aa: CASSMRGNTEAFF
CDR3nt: TGTGCCAGTAGTATGAGAGGGAACACTGAAGCTTTCTTT

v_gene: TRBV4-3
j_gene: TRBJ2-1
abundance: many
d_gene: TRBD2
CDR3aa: CASSHDSGGYNEQFF
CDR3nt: TGCGCCAGCAGCCACGACAGCGGGGGGTACAATGAGCAGTTCTTC

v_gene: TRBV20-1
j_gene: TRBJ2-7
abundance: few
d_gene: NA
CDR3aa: CSATGGSYEQYF
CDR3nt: TGCAGCGCTACGGGCGGGTCCTACGAGCAGTACTTC

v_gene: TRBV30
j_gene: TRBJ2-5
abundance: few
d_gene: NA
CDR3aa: CAWSDGPLHF
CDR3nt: TGTGCCTGGAGTGACGGACCTCTTCACTTC

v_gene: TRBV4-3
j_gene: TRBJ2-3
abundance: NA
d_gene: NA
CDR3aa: CASSQDSRGAGTQYF
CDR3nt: TGCGCCAGCAGCCAAGATAGTAGAGGGGCCGGTACGCAGTATTTT

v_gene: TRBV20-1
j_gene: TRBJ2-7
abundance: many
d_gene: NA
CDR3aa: CSARDEREWYEQYF
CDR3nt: TGCAGTGCTAGAGATGAACGGGAGTGGTACGAGCAGTACTTC

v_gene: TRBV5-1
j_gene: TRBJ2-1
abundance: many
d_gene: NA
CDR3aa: CASSLTRNEQFF
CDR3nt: TGCGCCAGCAGCTTGACCCGCAATGAGCAGTTCTTC

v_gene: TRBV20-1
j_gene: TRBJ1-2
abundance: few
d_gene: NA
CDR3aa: CSARIHGTANGYTF
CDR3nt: TGCAGTGCTAGAATACATGGGACGGCAAATGGCTACACCTTC

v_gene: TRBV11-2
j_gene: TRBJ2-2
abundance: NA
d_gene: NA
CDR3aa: CASSTRVATGELFF
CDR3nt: TGTGCCAGCAGCACCCGGGTAGCCACCGGGGAGCTGTTTTTT

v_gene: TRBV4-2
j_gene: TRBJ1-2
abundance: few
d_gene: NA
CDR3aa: CASSQDRRGSDGYTF
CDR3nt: TGTGCCAGCAGCCAAGATCGAAGGGGGTCGGATGGCTACACCTTC

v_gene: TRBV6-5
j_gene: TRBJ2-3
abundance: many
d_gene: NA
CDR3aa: CASSYSNRGEGQYF
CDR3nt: TGTGCCAGCAGTTACTCGAACCGAGGAGAGGGGCAGTATTTT

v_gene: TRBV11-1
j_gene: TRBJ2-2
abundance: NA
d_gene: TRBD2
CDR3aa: CASSLYVSGRSNTGELFF
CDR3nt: TGTGCCAGCAGCTTATATGTGAGCGGGAGGTCGAACACCGGGGAGCTGTTTTTT

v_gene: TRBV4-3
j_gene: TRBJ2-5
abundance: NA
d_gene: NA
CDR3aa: CASSPGERDHQETQYF
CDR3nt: TGCGCCAGCAGCCCAGGAGAACGGGACCACCAAGAGACCCAGTACTTC

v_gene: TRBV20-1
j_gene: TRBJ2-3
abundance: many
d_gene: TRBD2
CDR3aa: CSARTSGHLSTDTQYF
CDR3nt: TGCAGTGCTAGAACTAGCGGCCACCTTAGCACAGATACGCAGTATTTT

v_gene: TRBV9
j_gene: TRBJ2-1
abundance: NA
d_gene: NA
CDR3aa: CASSVEGVGINEQFF
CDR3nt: TGTGCCAGCAGCGTAGAGGGTGTAGGGATCAATGAGCAGTTCTTC

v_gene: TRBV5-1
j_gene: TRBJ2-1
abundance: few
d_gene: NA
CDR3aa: CASSDIQSPQQFF
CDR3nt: TGCGCCAGCAGCGATATACAGTCCCCCCAGCAGTTCTTC

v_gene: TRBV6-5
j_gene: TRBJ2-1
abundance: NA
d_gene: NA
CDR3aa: CATRDPYNEQFF
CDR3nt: TGTGCCACCAGGGACCCATACAATGAGCAGTTCTTC

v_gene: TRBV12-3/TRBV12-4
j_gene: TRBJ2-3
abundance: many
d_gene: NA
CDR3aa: CASRGLTRGTQYF
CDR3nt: TGTGCCAGCAGAGGGCTGACGAGGGGTACGCAGTATTTT

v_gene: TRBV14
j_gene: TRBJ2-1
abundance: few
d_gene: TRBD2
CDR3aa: CASSHTGGPVDEQFF
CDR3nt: TGTGCCAGCAGCCATACGGGAGGGCCGGTGGATGAGCAGTTCTTC

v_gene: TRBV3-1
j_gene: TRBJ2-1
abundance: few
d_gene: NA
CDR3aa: CASSQLAPYNEQFF
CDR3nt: TGTGCCAGCAGCCAATTAGCACCCTACAATGAGCAGTTCTTC

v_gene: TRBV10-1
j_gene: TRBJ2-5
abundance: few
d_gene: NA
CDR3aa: CASSEGGNQETQYF
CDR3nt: TGCGCCAGCAGTGAAGGTGGGAACCAAGAGACCCAGTACTTC

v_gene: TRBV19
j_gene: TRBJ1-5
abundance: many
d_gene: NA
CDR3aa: CASMGGGTSNQPQHF
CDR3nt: TGTGCCAGTATGGGGGGAGGGACAAGCAATCAGCCCCAGCATTTT

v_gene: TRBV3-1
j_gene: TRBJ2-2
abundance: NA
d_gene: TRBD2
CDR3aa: CASSQTGTSGSGELFF
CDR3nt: TGTGCCAGCAGCCAAACCGGGACTAGCGGGAGCGGGGAGCTGTTTTTT

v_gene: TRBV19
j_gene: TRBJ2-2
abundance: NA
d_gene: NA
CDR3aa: CASNFFPDAGELFF
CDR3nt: TGTGCCAGTAATTTCTTCCCGGACGCCGGGGAGCTGTTTTTT

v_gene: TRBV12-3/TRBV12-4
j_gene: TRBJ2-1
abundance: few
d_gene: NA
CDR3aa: CASSFGTLADNEQFF
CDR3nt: TGTGCCAGCAGTTTTGGGACACTTGCGGACAATGAGCAGTTCTTC

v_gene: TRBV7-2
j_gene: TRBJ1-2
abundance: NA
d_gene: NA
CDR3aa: CASSKGTAPTGGYTF
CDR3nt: TGTGCCAGCAGTAAAGGGACGGCCCCAACGGGTGGCTACACCTTC

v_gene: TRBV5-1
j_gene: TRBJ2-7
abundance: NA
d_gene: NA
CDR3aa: CASSNREYSYEQYF
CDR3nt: TGCGCCAGCAGCAACCGGGAGTACTCCTACGAGCAGTACTTC

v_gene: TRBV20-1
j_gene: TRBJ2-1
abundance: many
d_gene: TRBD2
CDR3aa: CSARDLLAGGNEQFF
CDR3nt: TGCAGTGCTAGAGATTTACTAGCGGGAGGGAATGAGCAGTTCTTC

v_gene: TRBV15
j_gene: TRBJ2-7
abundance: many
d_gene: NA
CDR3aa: CATSRDRASSYEQYF
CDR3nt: TGTGCCACCAGCAGAGATCGGGCGAGCTCCTACGAGCAGTACTTC

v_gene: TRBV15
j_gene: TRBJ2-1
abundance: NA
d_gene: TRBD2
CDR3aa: CATSTTSGNEQFF
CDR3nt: TGTGCCACCAGTACGACTAGCGGAAATGAGCAGTTCTTC

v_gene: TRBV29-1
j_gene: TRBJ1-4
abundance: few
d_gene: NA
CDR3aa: CSVERGDGEKLFF
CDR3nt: TGCAGCGTTGAACGGGGGGACGGTGAAAAACTGTTTTTT

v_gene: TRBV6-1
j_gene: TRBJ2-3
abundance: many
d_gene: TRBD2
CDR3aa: CAAKAGGEATDTQYF
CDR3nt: TGTGCCGCAAAGGCGGGAGGTGAGGCAACAGATACGCAGTATTTT

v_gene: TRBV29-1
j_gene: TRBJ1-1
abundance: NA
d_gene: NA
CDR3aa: CSVDPGRGANTEAFF
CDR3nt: TGCAGCGTAGACCCGGGAAGAGGAGCGAACACTGAAGCTTTCTTT

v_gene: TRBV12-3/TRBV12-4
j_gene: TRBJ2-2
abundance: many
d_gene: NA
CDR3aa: CASSFFWGFEAGELFF
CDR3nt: TGTGCCAGCAGTTTTTTCTGGGGATTCGAAGCCGGGGAGCTGTTTTTT

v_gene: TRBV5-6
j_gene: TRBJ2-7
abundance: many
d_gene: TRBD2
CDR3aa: CASSLDVTSGGSYEQYF
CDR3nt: TGTGCCAGCAGCTTGGATGTTACTAGCGGGGGCTCCTACGAGCAGTACTTC

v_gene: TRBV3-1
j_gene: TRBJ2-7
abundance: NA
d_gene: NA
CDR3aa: CASSPLGNEQYF
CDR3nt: TGTGCCAGCAGCCCCTTAGGGAACGAGCAGTACTTC

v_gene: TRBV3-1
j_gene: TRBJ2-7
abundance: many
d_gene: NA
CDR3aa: CASSWASEQYF
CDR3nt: TGTGCCAGCAGCTGGGCGTCCGAGCAGTACTTC

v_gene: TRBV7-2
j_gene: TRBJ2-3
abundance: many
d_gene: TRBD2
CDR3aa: CASSSLAGGPPTDTQYF
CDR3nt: TGTGCCAGCAGCTCACTAGCGGGAGGGCCCCCCACAGATACGCAGTATTTT